This passage covers 19 T cell receptor beta chains from one sample sequenced in a study of blood T cell repertoires in COVID-19 (TCRdb year 2020). Library method: the immunoSEQ multiplex PCR assay. TCRdb retrieved this table from immuneACCESS and kept in-frame rearrangements only. Not all clones are present; in checked studies, unresolved V genes account for under half, and no reason is known for the remainder. Across this sample there are under 250,000 clones, with approximately 85% seen only once. Clones ranked in the top ten supply 5.5% to 6.5% of the sample. Specimen: peripheral blood. All receptors come from a woman older than 75 with COVID-19, enrolled during active disease.

This clone was observed a few times. The chain links TRBV18 to TRBJ1-6, with 7 positions matching TRBD1. Trimming at V came to 5 bases and at J to 6 bases, leaving 4 bases not matched to a gene. The length of the CDR3 is 14 residues. CDR1 is KGHSH, CDR2 LQKENI, per germline. CDR3 sequence (DNA): TGTGCCAGCTCATCAACAGGGGTTAATTCACCCCTCCACTTT. This codes for CASSSTGVNSPLHF.

This chain connects TRBV30 to TRBJ1-5; D ambiguous. Germline CDR1 and CDR2: GTSNPN and SVGIG (reference sequence). The CDR3 consists of 13 residues. Trimming removed 5 bases at V and 2 bases at J, with 10 bases between. CDR3 sequence: CAWANGGNQPQHF. The CDR3 bases are TGTGCCTGGGCAAACGGGGGCAATCAGCCCCAGCATTTT.

The V and J genes are TRBV10-3 and TRBJ1-1, with D tentatively TRBD1 (5 bases). The germline V gene has CDR1 ENHRY and CDR2 SYGVKD. The length of the CDR3 is 13 residues. V shed 6 bases and J shed 2 bases, with 10 bases lying between them. CDR3 residues: CAIRDTINTEAFF. DNA for the CDR3: TGTGCCATCAGGGACACAATAAACACTGAAGCTTTCTTT.

The chain couples TRBV18 to TRBJ2-3, with a possible D match to TRBD2 (6 bases). Per the germline V gene, CDR1 is KGHSH and CDR2 is LQKENI. V was pared by 2 bases and J by 4 bases, with 19 bases between. The CDR3 is 17 amino acids. The CDR3 loop reads CASSPELGGLNSDTQYF. The CDR3 region has the DNA TGTGCCAGCTCACCAGAATTGGGGGGTCTAAACTCAGATACGCAGTATTTT.

The J gene is TRBJ2-7, the V gene TRBV14; D is ambiguous. Germline lookup yields CDR1 SGHDN and CDR2 FVKESK. This CDR3 is built from 12 residues. Trimming shortened V by 2 bases and J by 7 bases, and 9 bases separated the two germline ends. CDR3 amino acids: CASSQNRREQYF. CDR3 DNA: TGTGCCAGCAGCCAAAATCGCCGGGAGCAGTACTTC.

The chain joins TRBV5-1 to TRBJ1-5; D is unclear. The germline V and J ends were trimmed by 0 bases and 6 bases, with 13 bases remaining between them. The CDR3 contains 15 residues. CDR1 is SGHRS, CDR2 YFSETQ, per germline. The CDR3: CASSLEGGLRQPQHF. The CDR3 DNA follows: TGCGCCAGCAGCTTGGAGGGAGGGTTGCGTCAGCCCCAGCATTTT.

V gene TRBV6-5 combines with J gene TRBJ2-3; no reliable D call. Germline CDR1 is MNHEY and CDR2 is SVGAGI. The V end lost 3 bases, the J end lost 3 bases, and 7 bases lay between the germline ends. The CDR3 is 13 amino acids. The CDR3 region has the DNA TGTGCCAGCAGTTATAGTGTGACAGATACGCAGTATTTT. This codes for CASSYSVTDTQYF.

The chain has TRBV28 and TRBJ1-2, with 8 bases matching TRBD1. Germline values: CDR1 MDHEN, CDR2 SYDVKM. The CDR3 is 12 amino acids. J gave up 10 bases and V 7 bases, and 8 bases lay outside the gene matches. The CDR3 is CASTRDRMTYTF. The CDR3 DNA is TGTGCCAGCACCCGGGACAGGATGACCTACACCTTC.

The chain links TRBV30 to TRBJ1-5; D call uncertain. V was shortened by 6 bases and J by 2 bases, with 8 bases between the two germline ends. Germline V gives CDR1 GTSNPN, CDR2 SVGIG (reference sequence). The CDR3 is 12 amino acids. CDR3 region: CACSWGNQPQHF. The CDR3 DNA is TGTGCCTGTAGCTGGGGCAATCAGCCCCAGCATTTT.

In its sample, this clone was seen once. The chain couples TRBV5-4 to TRBJ1-6, with D possibly matching TRBD1 (5 bases). The V and J ends lost 0 bases and 7 bases respectively, with 14 bases between them. The CDR3 is 16 amino acids. Looked up from germline, CDR1 is SGHNT and CDR2 is YYREEE (reference sequence). As DNA, the CDR3 is TGTGCCAGCAGCTTGGGTGCAGGGATGGGGAATTCACCCCTCCACTTT. It specifies CASSLGAGMGNSPLHF. The full variable domain, in which reference TRBV5-4 and TRBJ1-6 provide the parts outside the CDR3, is ETGVTQSPTHLIKTRGQQVTLRCSSQSGHNTVSWYQQALGQGPQFIFQYYREEENGRGNFPPRFSGLQFPNYSSELNVNALELDDSALYLCASSLGAGMGNSPLHFGNGTRLTVT.

V usage is TRBV20-1 and J usage is TRBJ1-3; unclear D gene. The germline CDR1 and CDR2 sequences are DFQATT and SNEGSKA (reference sequence). V lost 3 bases, J lost 0 bases, and 6 bases lay in between. The CDR3 spans 13 residues. In nucleotides, the CDR3 is TGCAGTGCTAGTCACGGCTCTGGAAACACCATATATTTT. Its protein is CSASHGSGNTIYF.

V gene TRBV6-5 combines with J gene TRBJ1-6; 8 nucleotides match TRBD1. CDR1 and CDR2 from the germline V gene are MNHEY and SVGAGI. V trimming: 6 bases; J trimming: 6 bases; junction bases outside the gene matches: 4. CDR3 length: 14 residues. The CDR3 DNA reads TGTGCCAGCAGCCGACAGGGGTTTAATTCACCCCTCCACTTT. Its protein product is CASSRQGFNSPLHF.

The rearrangement uses TRBV4-1 and TRBJ1-3; a weak D match, TRBD1 (6 bases). The CDR3 length is 17 residues. The V and J ends lost 4 bases and 0 bases respectively, with 16 bases between them. CDR1 is MGHRA and CDR2 is YSYEKL in the germline V gene. In DNA form, the CDR3 reads TGCGCCAGCAGCCGAGGGGGACACCAGAACTCTGGAAACACCATATATTTT. This gives the protein CASSRGGHQNSGNTIYF.

The chain uses TRBV19 and TRBJ1-3, with a possible D match to TRBD1 (5 bases). CDR1 is LNHDA and CDR2 is SQIVND in the germline V gene (reference sequence). Trimming pared 8 bases from V and 4 bases from J, leaving 12 bases between. The CDR3 consists of 13 residues. For the CDR3, the DNA is TGTGCCAGTTTCTCGGGACTCGGAAACACCATATATTTT. It translates to CASFSGLGNTIYF.

This rearrangement joins TRBV11-1 to TRBJ1-6, with D uncertain. From germline, CDR1 is SGHAT and CDR2 FQDESV (reference sequence). Trimming pared 2 bases from V and 9 bases from J, leaving 14 bases between. The CDR3 runs 15 residues. The CDR3 protein is CASSLNLAGRSPLHF. DNA for the CDR3: TGTGCCAGCAGCTTAAACCTGGCGGGTCGTTCACCCCTCCACTTT.

The rearrangement links TRBV28 to TRBJ1-2; the D gene is possibly TRBD1 (6 bases). Trimming took off 2 bases at V and 8 bases at J, with 12 bases between the two ends. CDR1 MDHEN and CDR2 SYDVKM come from the germline V gene. This CDR3 is built from 13 residues. The CDR3: CASSLGGAFGYTF. The CDR3 DNA reads as TGTGCCAGCAGTTTAGGGGGGGCTTTCGGCTACACCTTC.

The J gene is TRBJ1-5, the V gene TRBV4-1; D unresolved. The CDR3 runs 16 residues. Germline loops: CDR1 MGHRA, CDR2 YSYEKL. V lost 0 bases to trimming and J lost 3 bases, with 12 bases between them. The CDR3, as DNA: TGCGCCAGCAGCCAAGATCCGGGTTTAAACAATCAGCCCCAGCATTTT. Amino acids: CASSQDPGLNNQPQHF.

Concerning this clone: This sample also contains other DNA sequences that code for the same CDR3. This chain uses TRBV5-4 with TRBJ1-1; a possible D gene is TRBD1 (5 bases). Trimming removed 4 bases at V and 2 bases at J, with 9 bases between. CDR1 SGHNT and CDR2 YYREEE come from the germline V gene (reference sequence). The length of the CDR3 is 13 residues. CDR3 in amino acids: CASSLDRNTEAFF. The CDR3 coding sequence is TGTGCCAGCAGCCTCGACAGAAACACTGAAGCTTTCTTT.

V and J are TRBV5-5 and TRBJ1-1; tentatively, D is TRBD1 (6 bases). The CDR3 is made up of 14 amino acids. V lost 1 base and J 4 bases, leaving 11 bases between the germline ends. Germline CDR1 reads SGHKS; CDR2 reads YYEKEE (reference sequence). CDR3 sequence reads: CASSLSARGTEAFF. The CDR3 nucleotides read TGTGCCAGCAGCTTGTCCGCCAGGGGCACTGAAGCTTTCTTT.